At least ten counts were recorded for the clone carrying this TCR beta chain. RNA transcripts yielded amplified TCR beta CDR3 regions. In the first-round RT-PCR of the TCR CDR3, the HTBI primer set was used. TCRdb called the multiplex PCR reads again in MiXCR, with one record for every CDR3 protein. The sample contains roughly 500,000 distinct CDR3 sequences, 15% to 20% of which appear only once. The data belong to a study of T cells in Graves' hyperthyroidism and ophthalmopathy. The germline CDR1 and CDR2 sequences are SGHAT and FQNNGV. The V and J ends lost 5 bases and 6 bases, in that order; junction bases with no gene match: 7. The CDR3 consists of 15 residues.

Sequences were obtained from blood. The chain links TRBV11-2 to TRBJ2-2, with 9 bases fitting TRBD2. The origin of this receptor is a woman younger than 45 with Graves' ophthalmopathy. The CDR3 DNA sequence: TGTGCCAGCAGCATCACTAGCGGGCGGGCCGGGGAGCTGTTTTTT. The encoded protein is CASSITSGRAGELFF. Complete variable domain (other parts from reference TRBV11-2 and TRBJ2-2): EAGVAQSPRYKIIEKRQSVAFWCNPISGHATLYWYQQILGQGPKLLIQFQNNGVVDDSQLPKDRFSAERLKGVDSTLKIQPAKLEDSAVYLCASSITSGRAGELFFGEGSRLTVL.